This entry describes one T cell receptor (beta chain). The antigen is not known. The data are from a study of cytomegalovirus exposure and HLA in healthy donors. Overall study findings and caveats: Information on immune exposure was restricted to one variable (CMV serostatus). Analysis was carried out at a later point, and it linked a missense DCLRE1C variant to TCR beta V- and J-gene trimming.

In the PCR, 60 Vbeta and 13 Jbeta primers were used. Profiling relied on immunoSEQ multiplex PCR, and the TCRdb table lists in-frame clones only, not all of them. The sample has about 140,000 clones, around 82% seen once; the top ten hold 2.5% to 3%. Germline CDR1 and CDR2: SGDLS and YYNGEE. Trimming pared 4 bases from V and 0 bases from J, leaving 13 bases between. CDR3 length equals 15 residues. The chain recombines TRBV9 with TRBJ1-1; D remains ambiguous. This clonotype was obtained from a female donor in good health and CMV-seronegative. What was sequenced was PBMCs. In DNA form, the CDR3 reads TGTGCCAGCAGCCCCCTGGAGGGAATGAACACTGAAGCTTTCTTT. It codes for CASSPLEGMNTEAFF.